This T cell receptor beta chain was recovered during a study of cytomegalovirus exposure and HLA in healthy donors. In the PCR, 60 Vbeta and 13 Jbeta primers were used. Produced via immunoSEQ multiplex PCR; TCRdb's table is partial and in-frame only. This sample has under 200,000 clones; approximately 59% occur once, and the top ten carry 2.5% to 3%. Germline V lookup: CDR1 MNHEY, CDR2 SMNVEV (reference sequence). The CDR3 has 15 residues. V was clipped by 2 bases and J by 5 bases; unmatched bases: 2. The sample taken for sequencing was PBMCs. The V and J genes are TRBV27 and TRBJ1-6; 8 nucleotides align to TRBD1. The TCR was taken from a middle-aged man in good health and CMV-seronegative. As DNA, the CDR3 is TGTGCCAGCAGTTTAAGGGGACAGGATAATTCACCCCTCCACTTT. Translated, it gives CASSLRGQDNSPLHF.